The clone carrying this T cell receptor beta chain was detected ten times or more. Its antigen is unknown. Inclusion characteristics of ophthalmopathy patients comprised a Clinical Activity Score of at least 3, a NOSPECS grade of at least 4, and duration under 3 months. Lactation, pregnancy, other autoimmune disease or uncontrolled infection led to exclusion of patients. Diagnoses rested on clinical symptoms, serum thyroxine and TRAb, thyroid ultrasound and orbital computed tomography. The data were taken from a study of T cells in Graves' hyperthyroidism and ophthalmopathy. From RNA transcripts, TCR beta CDR3 regions were amplified. Using the HTBI primer set, a first-round RT-PCR was run on the TCR CDR3. TCRdb redid the calling of the multiplex PCR reads with MiXCR, one entry per CDR3 protein. The sample has about 640,000 distinct CDR3 sequences, less than 25% seen once; the top ten hold over 30%.

Findings and caveats of the study: Blood also contained most expanded thyroid clonotypes above 0.001.

Trimming cost V 6 bases and J 7 bases; bases outside gene matches: 6. The CDR3 sequence is 13 residues long. This receptor was identified in a man in his thirties or forties with Graves' ophthalmopathy. The rearrangement uses TRBV12-3 or TRBV12-4 and TRBJ2-1; 7 nucleotides agree with TRBD2. The sequenced sample was blood. The CDR3 region has the DNA TGTGCCAGCAGACCGACTAGCAGGAATGAGCAGTTCTTC. Translated: CASRPTSRNEQFF.